A selection of T cell receptor beta chains follows, all from one sample in a study of blood T cell repertoires in COVID-19. Repertoires were generated with immunoSEQ multiplex PCR, while TCRdb's copy carries only in-frame clones and drops some. The data contain about 180,000 clones, 84% of them singletons. The sequenced material came from PBMCs or T cells enriched from blood (not recorded which). These receptors came from a man over 45 who had recovered from COVID-19. CDR3s include the opening cysteine and the closing phenylalanine or tryptophan.

J | V | CDR3
TRBJ2-7 | TRBV10-1 | CASSHLDRGINEQYF
TRBJ2-7 | TRBV27 | CASSATGTVPYEQYF
TRBJ1-2 | TRBV5-5 | CASSLPGGGNYGYTF
TRBJ2-1 | TRBV3-1/TRBV3-2 | CASSQEYGGTYNEQFF
TRBJ1-6 | TRBV25-1 | CATGINSPLHF
TRBJ2-3 | TRBV29-1 | CSVASRGTTDTQYF
TRBJ1-5 | TRBV6-5 | CASSYSSKRPQHF
TRBJ1-2 | TRBV15 | CATSRGAGGANYGYTF
TRBJ2-5 | TRBV24-1 | CATSDPISRAGTQYF
TRBJ1-1 | TRBV5-1 | CASSLGYGNLNTEAFF
TRBJ1-1 | TRBV7-9 | CASSEGQGMNTEAFF
TRBJ1-1 | TRBV6-5 | CASIAGTSYTEAFF
TRBJ1-3 | TRBV5-6 | CASSLPTGTDTIYF
TRBJ2-6 | TRBV2 | CASSVQGLSGANVLTF
TRBJ1-2 | TRBV6-5 | CASRHPAVTSYGYTF
TRBJ2-3 | TRBV11-1 | CASSLHRGVGTDTQYF
TRBJ2-7 | TRBV7-6 | CASSLGRGGYEQYF
TRBJ1-1 | TRBV7-2 | CASSLRQGLWSTEAFF
TRBJ2-4 | TRBV5-4 | CASSRPGTGAGTKNIQYF
TRBJ1-2 | TRBV5-4 | CASSLNPGGFYGYTF
TRBJ1-1 | TRBV6-1 | CASSEDFRTTEAFF
TRBJ1-1 | TRBV6-5 | CASSYRNRGFAFF
TRBJ1-5 | TRBV7-2 | CASSGSTGRFQPQHF
TRBJ2-3 | TRBV2 | CASSELSGVSTDTQYF
TRBJ2-3 | TRBV3-1/TRBV3-2 | CASSQYSKTGSSTDTQYF
TRBJ2-5 | TRBV7-9 | CASSSGQNQETQYF
TRBJ2-7 | TRBV7-9 | CASTPPGTGLGEQYF
TRBJ1-1 | TRBV4-1 | CASSQGLGGMNTEAFF